This passage covers 8 T cell receptor beta chains from one sample sequenced in a study of T cells in Graves' hyperthyroidism and ophthalmopathy (dated by TCRdb to between 2017 and 2020). The library was prepared using multiplex PCR. The reads were generated on an Illumina HiSeq 2000. Amplification of TCR beta CDR3 regions was carried out from RNA transcripts. The first round of RT-PCR for the TCR CDR3 was performed with the HTBI primer set and the Qiagen OneStep RT-PCR kit. Using fastp trimming at Q25 and MiXCR clonotype assembly, TCRdb reanalyzed the public sequencing data and kept in-frame beta chains. Every CDR3 protein is listed once, alongside the most common genes and DNA of its rows. Present in this sample are about 380,000 distinct CDR3 sequences, roughly 14% of which were seen just once. Together, the top ten hold roughly 9.6% of the sample. Sequencing was done on a sample of blood. The receptors were sampled from a woman aged 60 to 75 with Graves' hyperthyroidism.

This clonotype came up many times. The chain carries TRBV5-1 and TRBJ1-2; D gene unclear. Per germline, CDR1 SGHRS and CDR2 YFSETQ. The CDR3 runs to 14 residues. With 1 base removed from V and 5 bases from J, the gap between germline ends came to 12 bases. Here the CDR3 DNA reads TGCGCCAGCAGCTTGATGATAGCCCATTATGGCTACACCTTC. Its translation is CASSLMIAHYGYTF.

This clonotype was seen repeatedly, ten times or more. The DNA for the CDR3 is TGCAGCGCCGAGGGCCAACCAAGGGATGGCTACACCTTC. Translating gives CSAEGQPRDGYTF. The chain couples TRBV29-1 to TRBJ1-2, with no clear D. The length of the CDR3 is 13 residues. V was cut by 7 bases and J by 6 bases, with 18 bases left in between. The germline V gene has CDR1 SQVTM and CDR2 ANQGSEA.

This clonotype was detected ten times or more. The chain links TRBV6-1 to TRBJ1-5, with 7 bases fitting TRBD1. V dropped 5 bases and J dropped 5; count of bases not matched to a gene: 6. CDR1 is MNHNS, CDR2 SASEGT, per germline. This CDR3 has 14 amino acids. The CDR3 coding sequence is TGTGCCAGCAGTTTACGACAGGGCGATCAGCCCCAGCATTTT. The encoded protein is CASSLRQGDQPQHF.

The sample holds a few counts of this clonotype. The chain couples TRBV9 to TRBJ2-1, with D unclear. The V end lost 4 bases, the J end lost 4 bases, and 18 bases lay between the germline ends. The CDR3 has 16 amino acids. The germline V gene encodes CDR1 SGDLS and CDR2 YYNGEE. The CDR3 coding sequence is TGTGCCAGCAGCCCCCGGCCGAACCCGCTTTACAATGAGCAGTTCTTC. As protein: CASSPRPNPLYNEQFF.

This clonotype was seen many times. The V and J genes are TRBV28 and TRBJ1-2, with D unclear. The CDR3 consists of 11 residues. Trimming left V 2 bases short and J 12 bases short, with 10 bases between. Germline V gene data show CDR1 as MDHEN and CDR2 as SYDVKM. In DNA, the CDR3 is TGTGCCAGCAGTTTAGGTCGGTCCCACACCTTC. Encoded protein: CASSLGRSHTF.

The gene calls are TRBV29-1 and TRBJ1-1; D is ambiguous. V was trimmed by 7 bases and J by 4 bases, leaving 13 bases between them. The germline V gene has CDR1 SQVTM and CDR2 ANQGSEA. The CDR3 totals 12 residues. The CDR3 DNA reads TGCAGCGCCGCCTCGGCGGGCACTGAAGCTTTCTTT. Translation: CSAASAGTEAFF.

The sample holds many counts of this clonotype. The V call is TRBV7-8, the J call TRBJ2-1; a possible D gene is TRBD2 (6 bases). The CDR3 contains 14 residues. Germline CDR1 and CDR2: SGHVS and FQNEAQ. V lost 0 bases and J 4 bases, leaving 7 bases between the germline ends. The CDR3 sequence is CASSLAREYNEQFF. Written as DNA, the CDR3 is TGTGCCAGCAGCTTAGCCCGGGAGTACAATGAGCAGTTCTTC.

The table lists this clonotype with many counts. The chain couples TRBV3-1 to TRBJ2-1; D not resolved. Germline V gene sequence: CDR1 LGHDT, CDR2 YNNKEL (reference sequence). Deletions cut 1 base from V and 8 bases from J, with 18 bases between. The CDR3 is made up of 16 amino acids. The CDR3 loop reads CASSQAPGSIKDEQFF. The CDR3 DNA sequence: TGTGCCAGCAGCCAAGCCCCCGGTTCTATTAAGGATGAGCAGTTCTTC.